These T cell receptor beta chains were read from a single sample in a study of blood T cell repertoires in COVID-19. Repertoires were generated with immunoSEQ multiplex PCR, while TCRdb's copy carries only in-frame clones and drops some. The table records roughly 130,000 clones, about four fifths of them present only once. The sequenced sample was peripheral blood. These receptors originate from a woman in her seventies with acute or convalescent COVID-19. CDR3s include the opening cysteine and the closing phenylalanine or tryptophan. D genes are given only for firm matches. Clone size is shown for a subset of rows, as once, few, many or a class of expanded clone.

V gene,J gene,D gene,clone size,CDR3 DNA,CDR3 protein
TRBV9,TRBJ2-5,TRBD2,-,TGTGCCAGCAGCTCGCCCGGAGGAGGGACTAGACCGAATCGGGAGACCCAGTACTTC,CASSSPGGGTRPNRETQYF
TRBV7-2,TRBJ2-7,TRBD2,-,TGTGCCAGCAGCTTTATAGCGGGAACCAACTACGAGCAGTACTTC,CASSFIAGTNYEQYF
TRBV19,TRBJ1-4,-,-,TGTGCCAGTAGTATTAAGGACACCTGGTCTAATGAAAAACTGTTTTTT,CASSIKDTWSNEKLFF
TRBV4-2,TRBJ2-5,-,-,TGTGCCAGCAGCCAAGAGATGCGGGGTAGGGAGACCCAGTACTTC,CASSQEMRGRETQYF
TRBV5-1,TRBJ1-2,-,-,TGCGCCAGCAGCTCCACAGGGAATAACTATGGCTACACCTTC,CASSSTGNNYGYTF
TRBV10-3,TRBJ2-3,TRBD1,-,TGTGCCATCAGGATCGACAGGGGGGTTACAGATACGCAGTATTTT,CAIRIDRGVTDTQYF
TRBV12-5,TRBJ2-6,-,-,TGTGCTAGTGGTTTGATGGCGGGACAGTTTCTCTCTGGGGCCAACGTCCTGACTTTC,CASGLMAGQFLSGANVLTF
TRBV10-3,TRBJ2-2,TRBD2,-,TGTGCCATCGGGGAGGGAGGCACCGGGGAGCTGTTTTTT,CAIGEGGTGELFF
TRBV5-1,TRBJ1-2,TRBD1,-,TGCGCCAGCAGCTTGGGGGAGAACAGGGGGCACTATGGCTACACCTTC,CASSLGENRGHYGYTF
TRBV12-2,TRBJ1-5,-,-,TGTGCAAGTCGCTTAAGTAACGCCCCGGTAGGGACAGAGCTCTGCAATCAGCCCCAGCATTTT,CASRLSNAPVGTELCNQPQHF
TRBV6-5,TRBJ1-1,-,few,TGTGCCAGCAGTTACTCCGCTCCGGGGGAAACTGAAGCTTTCTTT,CASSYSAPGETEAFF
TRBV3-1/TRBV3-2,TRBJ1-2,TRBD1,-,TGTGCCAGCAGCCATTGGGACAGAACAAACTATGGCTACACCTTC,CASSHWDRTNYGYTF
TRBV5-1,TRBJ1-1,TRBD1,-,TGCGCCAGCAGCTTGGTAGGGGGCGGGAACACTGAAGCTTTCTTT,CASSLVGGGNTEAFF
TRBV7-9,TRBJ2-7,-,-,TGTGCCATCGAGGTTACATACGAGCAGTACTTC,CAIEVTYEQYF
TRBV9,TRBJ2-2,-,-,TGTGCCAGCAGCGTGGTCCCGGGGGGCTATAACACCGGGGAGCTGTTTTTT,CASSVVPGGYNTGELFF
TRBV6-2/TRBV6-3,TRBJ2-7,TRBD1,once,TGTGCCAGCAGTCGACCGACAGGGATGAGGCCCTACGAGCAGTACTTC,CASSRPTGMRPYEQYF
TRBV6-5,TRBJ1-1,-,few,TGTGCCAGCAGTTACTGGTCAGGTCTGGACACTGAAGCTTTCTTT,CASSYWSGLDTEAFF
TRBV11-3,TRBJ2-3,TRBD2,-,TGTGCCAGCAGCTTAGCTCGGACTAGCGGGGGGGCGGCCGATACGCAGTATTTT,CASSLARTSGGAADTQYF